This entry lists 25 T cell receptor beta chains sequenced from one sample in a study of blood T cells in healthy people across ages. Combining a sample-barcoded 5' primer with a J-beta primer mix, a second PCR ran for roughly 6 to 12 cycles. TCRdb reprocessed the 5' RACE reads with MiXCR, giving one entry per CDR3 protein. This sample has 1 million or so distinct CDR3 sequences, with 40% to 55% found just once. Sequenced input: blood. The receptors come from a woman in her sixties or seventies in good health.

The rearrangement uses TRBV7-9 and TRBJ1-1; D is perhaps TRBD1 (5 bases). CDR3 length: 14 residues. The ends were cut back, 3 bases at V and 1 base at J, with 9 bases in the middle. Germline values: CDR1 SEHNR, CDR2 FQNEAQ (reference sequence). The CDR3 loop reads CASSFEGKNTEAFF. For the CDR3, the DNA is TGTGCCAGCAGCTTCGAGGGGAAGAACACTGAAGCTTTCTTT.

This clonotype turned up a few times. The CDR3 coding sequence is TGTGCCAGCTCACCGGACGGGGATACGCAGTATTTT. It codes for CASSPDGDTQYF. This chain connects TRBV18 to TRBJ2-3; D remains unclear. The CDR3 extends over 12 amino acids. V lost 3 bases, J lost 6 bases, and 7 bases lay in between. In germline, CDR1 is KGHSH, CDR2 LQKENI.

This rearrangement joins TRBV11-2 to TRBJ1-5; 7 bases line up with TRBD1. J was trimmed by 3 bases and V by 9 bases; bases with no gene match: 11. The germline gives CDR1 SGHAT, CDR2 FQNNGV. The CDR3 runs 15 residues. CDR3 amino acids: CASSAGTAANQPQHF. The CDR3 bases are TGTGCCAGTAGCGCCGGGACAGCGGCCAATCAGCCCCAGCATTTT.

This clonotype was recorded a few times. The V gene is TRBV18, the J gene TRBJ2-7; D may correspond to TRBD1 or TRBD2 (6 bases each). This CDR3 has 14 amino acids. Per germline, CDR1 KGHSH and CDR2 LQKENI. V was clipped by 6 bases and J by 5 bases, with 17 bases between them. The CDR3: CASSERGASDEQYF. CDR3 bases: TGTGCCAGCTCGGAGAGGGGGGCGTCAGACGAGCAGTACTTC.

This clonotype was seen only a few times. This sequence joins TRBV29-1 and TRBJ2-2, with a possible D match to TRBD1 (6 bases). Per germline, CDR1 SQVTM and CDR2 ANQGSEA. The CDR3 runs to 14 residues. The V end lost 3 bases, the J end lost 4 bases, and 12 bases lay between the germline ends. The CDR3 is CSVDQGSATGELFF. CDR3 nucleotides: TGCAGCGTTGATCAGGGGTCAGCCACCGGGGAGCTGTTTTTT.

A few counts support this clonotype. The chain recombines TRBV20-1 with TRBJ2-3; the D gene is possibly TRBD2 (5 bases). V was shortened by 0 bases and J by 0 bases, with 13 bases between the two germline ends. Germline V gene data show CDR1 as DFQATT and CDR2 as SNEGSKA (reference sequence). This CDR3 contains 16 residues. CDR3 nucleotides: TGCAGTGCTAGAGACCTACACAGCGGTAGCACAGATACGCAGTATTTT. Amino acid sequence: CSARDLHSGSTDTQYF.

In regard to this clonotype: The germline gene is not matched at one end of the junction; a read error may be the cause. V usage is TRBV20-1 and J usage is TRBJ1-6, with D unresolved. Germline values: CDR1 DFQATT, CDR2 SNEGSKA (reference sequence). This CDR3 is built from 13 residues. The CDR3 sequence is CSARDGYISPLHF. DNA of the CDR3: TGCAGTGCTAGAGATGGATATATTTCACCCCTCCACTTT.

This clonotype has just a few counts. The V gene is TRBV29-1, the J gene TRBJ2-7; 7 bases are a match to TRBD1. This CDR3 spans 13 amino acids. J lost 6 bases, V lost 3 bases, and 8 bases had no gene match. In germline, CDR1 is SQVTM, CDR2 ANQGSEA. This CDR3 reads CSVERNRGSEQYF. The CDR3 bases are TGCAGCGTTGAGCGGAACAGGGGAAGCGAGCAGTACTTC.

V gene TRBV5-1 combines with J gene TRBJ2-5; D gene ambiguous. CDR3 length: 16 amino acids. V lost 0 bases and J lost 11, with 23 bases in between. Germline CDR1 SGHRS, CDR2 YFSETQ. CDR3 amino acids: CASSLGWPSGVNEQYF. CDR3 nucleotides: TGCGCCAGCAGCTTGGGTTGGCCATCAGGAGTCAATGAGCAGTACTTC.

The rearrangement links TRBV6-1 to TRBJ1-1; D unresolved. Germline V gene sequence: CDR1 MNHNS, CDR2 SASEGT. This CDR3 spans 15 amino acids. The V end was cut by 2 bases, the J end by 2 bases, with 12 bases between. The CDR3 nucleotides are TGTGCCAGCAGTGAACGGCGCTGGGAAAACACTGAAGCTTTCTTT. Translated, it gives CASSERRWENTEAFF.

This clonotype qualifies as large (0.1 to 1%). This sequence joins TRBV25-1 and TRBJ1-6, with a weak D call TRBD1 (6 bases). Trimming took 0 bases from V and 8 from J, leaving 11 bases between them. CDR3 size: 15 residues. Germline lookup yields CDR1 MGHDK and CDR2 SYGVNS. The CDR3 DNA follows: TGTGCCAGCAGTGAATACACAGGGTTAGATTCACCCCTCCACTTT. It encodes CASSEYTGLDSPLHF.

CDR3: CASSSRGGYTQYF. In nucleotides, the CDR3 is TGTGCCAGCAGCAGCCGGGGAGGGTATACGCAGTATTTT. The chain has TRBV6-1 and TRBJ2-3, with 7 nucleotides matching TRBD2. Germline assignment: CDR1 MNHNS and CDR2 SASEGT. The CDR3 has 13 amino acids. The ends lost 6 bases at V and 7 bases at J; junction bases unmatched: 7.

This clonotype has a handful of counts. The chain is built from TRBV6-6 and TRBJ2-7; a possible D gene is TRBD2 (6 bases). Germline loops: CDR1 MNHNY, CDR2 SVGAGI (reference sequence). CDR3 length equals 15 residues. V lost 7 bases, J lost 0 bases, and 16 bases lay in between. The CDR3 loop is CASTQLAASSYEQYF. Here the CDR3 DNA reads TGTGCCAGCACCCAACTAGCCGCTAGCTCCTACGAGCAGTACTTC.

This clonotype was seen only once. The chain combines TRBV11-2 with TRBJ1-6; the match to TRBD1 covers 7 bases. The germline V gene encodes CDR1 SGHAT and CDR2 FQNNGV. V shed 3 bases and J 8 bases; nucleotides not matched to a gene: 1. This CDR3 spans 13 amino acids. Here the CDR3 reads CASSFTGDSPLHF. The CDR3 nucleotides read TGTGCCAGCAGCTTTACAGGGGATTCACCCCTCCACTTT.

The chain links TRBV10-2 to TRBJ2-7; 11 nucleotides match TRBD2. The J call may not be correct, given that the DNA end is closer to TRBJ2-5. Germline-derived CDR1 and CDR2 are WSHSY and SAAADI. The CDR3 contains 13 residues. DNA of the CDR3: TGCGCCAGCACTAGCGGGGGGATAGAGACCCAGTACTTC. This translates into CASTSGGIETQYF.

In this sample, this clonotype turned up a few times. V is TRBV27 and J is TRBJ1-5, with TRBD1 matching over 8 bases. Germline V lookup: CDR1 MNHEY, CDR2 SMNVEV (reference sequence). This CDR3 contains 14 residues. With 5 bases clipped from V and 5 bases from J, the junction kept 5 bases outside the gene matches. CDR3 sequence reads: CASSPQTGDQPQHF. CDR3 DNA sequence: TGTGCCAGCAGTCCTCAGACAGGGGATCAGCCCCAGCATTTT.

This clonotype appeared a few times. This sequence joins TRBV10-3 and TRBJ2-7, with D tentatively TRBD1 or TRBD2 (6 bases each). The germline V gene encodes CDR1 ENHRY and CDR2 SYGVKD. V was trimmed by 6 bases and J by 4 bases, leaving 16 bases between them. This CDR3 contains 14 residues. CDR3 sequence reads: CAISPSRGGYEQYF. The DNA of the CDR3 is TGTGCCATCAGCCCCTCTCGAGGGGGGTACGAGCAGTACTTC.

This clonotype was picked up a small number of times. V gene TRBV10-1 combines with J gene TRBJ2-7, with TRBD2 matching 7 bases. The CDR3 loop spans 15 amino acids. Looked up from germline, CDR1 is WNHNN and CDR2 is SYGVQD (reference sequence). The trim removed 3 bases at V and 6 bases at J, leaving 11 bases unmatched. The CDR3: CASSDGGSAITEQYF. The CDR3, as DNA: TGCGCCAGCAGTGACGGGGGGTCTGCCATTACCGAGCAGTACTTC.

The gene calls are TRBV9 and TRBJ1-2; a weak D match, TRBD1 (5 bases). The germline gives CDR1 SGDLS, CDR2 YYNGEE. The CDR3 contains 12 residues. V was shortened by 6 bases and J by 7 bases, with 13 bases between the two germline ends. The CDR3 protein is CASTTSGSGYTF. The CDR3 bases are TGTGCCAGCACCACCTCAGGGAGTGGCTACACCTTC.

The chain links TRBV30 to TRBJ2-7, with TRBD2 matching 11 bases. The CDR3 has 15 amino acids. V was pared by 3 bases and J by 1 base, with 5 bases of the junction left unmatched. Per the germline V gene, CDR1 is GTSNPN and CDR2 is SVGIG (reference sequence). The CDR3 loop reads CAWSGPSGRSYEQYF. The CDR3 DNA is TGTGCCTGGAGCGGTCCTAGCGGGAGGTCCTACGAGCAGTACTTC.

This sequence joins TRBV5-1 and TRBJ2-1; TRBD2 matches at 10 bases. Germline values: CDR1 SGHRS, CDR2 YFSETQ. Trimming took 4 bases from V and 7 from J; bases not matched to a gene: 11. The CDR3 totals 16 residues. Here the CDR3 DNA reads TGCGCCAGCAGCCGTGACGGGACTAGCGCGAAGAATGAGCAGTTCTTC. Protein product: CASSRDGTSAKNEQFF.

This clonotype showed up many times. DNA for the CDR3: TGTGCCAGCAGCTACGAGTCGGGGAATGAGCAGTTCTTC. As protein: CASSYESGNEQFF. V gene TRBV7-3 combines with J gene TRBJ2-1, with D perhaps TRBD2 (5 bases). The CDR3 is 13 amino acids. Germline values: CDR1 SGHTA, CDR2 FQGTGA. The V end was cut by 4 bases, the J end by 7 bases, with 11 bases between. The full variable domain, in which reference TRBV7-3 and TRBJ2-1 provide the parts outside the CDR3, is GAGVSQTPSNKVTEKGKYVELRCDPISGHTALYWYRQSLGQGPEFLIYFQGTGAADDSGLPNDRFFAVRPEGSVSTLKIQRTERGDSAVYLCASSYESGNEQFFGPGTRLTVL.

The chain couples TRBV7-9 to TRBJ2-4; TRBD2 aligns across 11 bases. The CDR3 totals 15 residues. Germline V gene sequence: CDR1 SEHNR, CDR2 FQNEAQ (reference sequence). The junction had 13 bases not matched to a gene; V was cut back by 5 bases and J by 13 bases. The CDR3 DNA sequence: TGTGCCAGCAGCCCAACTAGCGGGGGACAGAATGAGCAGTACTTC. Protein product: CASSPTSGGQNEQYF.

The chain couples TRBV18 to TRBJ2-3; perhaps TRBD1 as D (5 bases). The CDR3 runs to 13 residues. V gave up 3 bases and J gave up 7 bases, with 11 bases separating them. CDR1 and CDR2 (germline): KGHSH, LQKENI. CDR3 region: CASSPEQANTQYF. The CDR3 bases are TGTGCCAGCTCACCCGAACAGGCAAATACGCAGTATTTT.

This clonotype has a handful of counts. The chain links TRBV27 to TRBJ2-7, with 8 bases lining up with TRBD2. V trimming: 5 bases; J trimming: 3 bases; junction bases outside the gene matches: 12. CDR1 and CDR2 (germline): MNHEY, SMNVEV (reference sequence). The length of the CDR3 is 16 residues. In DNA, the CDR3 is TGTGCCAGCAGTCGGGTTGTAGCGGGGCGTGACTACGAGCAGTACTTC. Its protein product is CASSRVVAGRDYEQYF.